These 14 T cell receptor beta chains share one sample of origin, sequenced in a study of regulatory T cells in long-lasting Graves disease. Library construction for TCR beta used iRepertoire HTBI primers and Arm-PCR of CDR3 regions. TCRdb passed the multiplex PCR reads through MiXCR, listing each CDR3 protein once. The table has a few hundred thousand distinct CDR3 sequences, around 24% seen once. Indicated time point: persistent/refractory GD, antithyroid drugs over 5 years with positive TRAb. PBMC-derived RNA was used for the TCR library. The source material was peripheral blood mononuclear cells (PBMCs), sampled when the disease was refractory, from a patient treated with antithyroid drugs. Receptors originate from a female donor with Graves disease.

V usage is TRBV20-1 and J usage is TRBJ1-1; D not certain. CDR3 length: 13 amino acids. V dropped 2 bases and J dropped 1 base, with 8 bases sitting between them. Looked up from germline, CDR1 is DFQATT and CDR2 is SNEGSKA (reference sequence). CDR3 nucleotide sequence: TGCAGTGCTAGAACAGACCGGAACACTGAAGCTTTCTTT. Translated, it gives CSARTDRNTEAFF.

This clonotype was detected ten times or more. The chain links TRBV4-1 to TRBJ2-7; D might be TRBD2 (6 bases). The CDR3 is 16 amino acids. Trimming cost V 4 bases and J 0 bases, with 16 bases left between them. Germline values: CDR1 MGHRA, CDR2 YSYEKL. The CDR3 DNA reads TGCGCCAGCAGCCCCTACCTTGGCGGGATCTCCTACGAGCAGTACTTC. Its translation is CASSPYLGGISYEQYF.

This clonotype has at least ten counts. The chain couples TRBV5-1 to TRBJ2-5; TRBD2 agrees at 8 bases. Losses at the gene ends were 5 bases for V and 2 bases for J; bases not matched to a gene: 2. Germline-derived CDR1 and CDR2 are SGHRS and YFSETQ. This CDR3 is built from 13 residues. The CDR3 coding sequence is TGCGCCAGCAGAGCGGGAGTTCAAGAGACCCAGTACTTC. The encoded protein is CASRAGVQETQYF.

The genes are TRBV5-4 and TRBJ2-2; D not resolved. Deletions cut 1 base from V and 4 bases from J, with 8 bases between. The CDR3 consists of 14 residues. CDR1 is SGHNT and CDR2 is YYREEE in the germline V gene (reference sequence). The CDR3 loop reads CASSLISSTGELFF. CDR3 DNA: TGTGCCAGCAGCTTGATTAGCTCCACCGGGGAGCTGTTTTTT.

This clonotype was picked up a small number of times. J is TRBJ1-1 and V is TRBV28; perhaps TRBD1 as D (6 bases). This CDR3 spans 16 amino acids. The germline V gene has CDR1 MDHEN and CDR2 SYDVKM. The V gene lost 3 bases and the J gene lost 1 base, with 15 bases spanning the gap. CDR3 residues: CASSFPSGTTNTEAFF. Written as DNA, the CDR3 is TGTGCCAGCAGTTTCCCCTCGGGGACAACGAACACTGAAGCTTTCTTT.

This clonotype was recorded a few times. The V call is TRBV29-1, the J call TRBJ1-1; D not certain. The CDR3 has 12 residues. V was pared by 1 base and J by 1 base, with 4 bases between. The germline V gene encodes CDR1 SQVTM and CDR2 ANQGSEA. In DNA, the CDR3 is TGCAGCGTTGAAGCATGGAACACTGAAGCTTTCTTT. Protein product: CSVEAWNTEAFF.

This clonotype was seen only a few times. V is TRBV13 and J is TRBJ2-7; D remains ambiguous. Trimming removed 4 bases at V and 0 bases at J, with 13 bases between. Germline V gene sequence: CDR1 PRHDT, CDR2 FYEKMQ (reference sequence). This CDR3 is 15 amino acids long. The CDR3 is CASSSRGGLSYEQYF. CDR3 sequence (DNA): TGTGCCAGCAGCTCCCGAGGCGGCCTCTCCTACGAGCAGTACTTC.

The table lists this clonotype with many counts. The chain employs TRBV12-3 or TRBV12-4 and TRBJ1-5; D is ambiguous. This CDR3 has 15 residues. With 3 bases removed from V and 1 base from J, the gap between germline ends came to 10 bases. CDR3 DNA: TGTGCCAGCAGTTTCGCGGTGGGAAGCAATCAGCCCCAGCATTTT. Amino acid sequence: CASSFAVGSNQPQHF.

The rearrangement joins TRBV9 to TRBJ2-7; D is uncertain. The germline CDR1 and CDR2 sequences are SGDLS and YYNGEE. There are 13 residues in the CDR3. V shed 2 bases and J shed 3 bases, with 9 bases lying between them. This chain's CDR3 is CASSVHSDYEQYF. Written as DNA, the CDR3 is TGTGCCAGCAGCGTTCATTCTGACTACGAGCAGTACTTC.

V and J are TRBV29-1 and TRBJ2-1; 8 bases map to TRBD2. The CDR3 loop spans 15 amino acids. The J segment lost 2 bases and the V segment lost 0 bases, leaving 3 bases of the junction unmatched. Germline CDR1 and CDR2: SQVTM and ANQGSEA. The DNA of the CDR3 is TGCAGCGTTGAAGATCGACTAGCGACCTACAATGAGCAGTTCTTC. It codes for CSVEDRLATYNEQFF.

This clonotype has at least ten counts. The chain recombines TRBV10-3 with TRBJ2-6, with TRBD1 as a possible D gene (6 bases). Trimming took off 3 bases at V and 1 base at J, with 16 bases between the two ends. The germline CDR1 and CDR2 sequences are ENHRY and SYGVKD. This CDR3 spans 18 amino acids. The CDR3 DNA is TGTGCCATCAGTGAAGGGGGAACAGGTAGTTCTGGGGCCAACGTCCTGACTTTC. This translates into CAISEGGTGSSGANVLTF.

This clonotype was seen more than once but under ten times. The chain links TRBV5-1 to TRBJ2-5; possibly TRBD2 for D (5 bases). Per the germline V gene, CDR1 is SGHRS and CDR2 is YFSETQ. The length of the CDR3 is 15 residues. V gave up 8 bases and J gave up 4 bases, with 21 bases separating them. CDR3 DNA: TGCGCCAGTCATCCCTCCCCAGGACTCGGAGAGACCCAGTACTTC. Translating gives CASHPSPGLGETQYF.

This sequence joins TRBV5-1 and TRBJ2-7, with 14 bases fitting TRBD2. The CDR3 spans 17 residues. Germline V lookup: CDR1 SGHRS, CDR2 YFSETQ. J was trimmed by 3 bases and V by 4 bases; bases with no gene match: 9. Written as DNA, the CDR3 is TGCGCCAGCAGCCCCGGGACTAGCGGGAGACCTCGCTACGAGCAGTACTTC. Translation: CASSPGTSGRPRYEQYF. Looking up the rest from reference TRBV5-1 and TRBJ2-7 gives the full variable domain: KAGVTQTPRYLIKTRGQQVTLSCSPISGHRSVSWYQQTPGQGLQFLFEYFSETQRNKGNFPGRFSGRQFSNSRSEMNVSTLELGDSALYLCASSPGTSGRPRYEQYFGPGTRLTVT.

The count of this clonotype is one. The CDR3 sequence: CSASLTVQETQYF. CDR3 DNA sequence: TGCAGTGCTAGTCTCACAGTACAAGAGACCCAGTACTTC. J is TRBJ2-5 and V is TRBV20-1, with D hard to call. Per germline, CDR1 DFQATT and CDR2 SNEGSKA (reference sequence). The V gene lost 3 bases and the J gene lost 2 bases, with 10 bases spanning the gap. CDR3 length: 13 amino acids.